What follows describes a single T cell receptor beta chain. What it recognizes is unknown. These donors, healthy bone marrow donors, were studied. This PCR relied on a set of 60 Vbeta primers and 13 Jbeta primers. Method: immunoSEQ multiplex PCR; TCRdb's copy keeps in-frame clones and lacks some. This table holds around 160,000 clones, 80% found once. Germline trimming cut 5 bases from V and 5 bases from J; bases unmatched to any gene: 13. CDR1 and CDR2 (germline): SQVTM, ANQGSEA. The CDR3 runs 15 residues. This entry belongs to a study of cytomegalovirus exposure and HLA in healthy donors. Study in general: The Caucasian-associated ancestry cluster contained 81% of the approximately 400 genotyped donors. Points from the study as a whole: According to an earlier analysis, most TCR beta V segments yielded productive rearrangements about 90% or about 30% of the time. Per a later analysis, fewer than 20,000 TCR beta sequences showed association with HLA alleles at 0.05 false discovery rate.

This chain connects TRBV29-1 to TRBJ2-5, with 8 positions matching TRBD2. Sequencing used PBMCs. This receptor was taken from a man younger than 35 in good health and CMV-seropositive. The CDR3 protein is CSVPDGGALGETQYF. CDR3 nucleotide sequence: TGCAGCGTTCCGGACGGGGGGGCTTTGGGGGAGACCCAGTACTTC.